This is a list of T cell receptor beta chains from one sample in a study of Ad26.COV2.S vaccination and SARS-CoV-2 variants. Clones were sequenced by immunoSEQ multiplex PCR, and TCRdb holds only the in-frame ones, with some missing. Among just over 350,000 clones, approximately 85% were seen once, and the ten largest hold less than 4%. Sample: peripheral blood, taken in a trial of Ad26.COV2.S vaccine versus placebo. These receptors all come from a person between 18 and 59 years old who received the Ad26.COV2.S COVID-19 vaccine or a placebo. The CDR3 runs from the conserved cysteine through the conserved F or W. The order of the fields is V gene, CDR3 length, clone size, D gene, J gene, CDR3 protein, CDR3 DNA. The D gene is left open where the match is weak. Clone size, where shown, is once, few, many, or a class for clones that have expanded.

V: TRBV14; length: 13; size: .; D: .; J: TRBJ1-3; CDR3: CASSQYSGNTIYF; DNA: TGTGCCAGCAGCCAATACTCTGGAAACACCATATATTTT
V: TRBV6-6; length: 14; size: .; D: .; J: TRBJ2-7; CDR3: CASSYSGQDYEQYF; DNA: TGTGCCAGCAGTTACTCGGGCCAGGACTACGAGCAGTACTTC
V: TRBV9; length: 16; size: once; D: TRBD2; J: TRBJ2-5; CDR3: CASSLPSGGAQETQYF; DNA: TGTGCCAGCAGCCTCCCCAGCGGGGGGGCCCAAGAGACCCAGTACTTC
V: TRBV20-1; length: 12; size: .; D: .; J: TRBJ1-1; CDR3: CSASPTNTEAFF; DNA: TGCAGTGCTAGTCCCACAAACACTGAAGCTTTCTTT
V: TRBV7-9; length: 15; size: .; D: TRBD1; J: TRBJ2-7; CDR3: CASSPNRGAVDEQYF; DNA: TGTGCCAGCAGCCCAAACAGGGGGGCAGTTGACGAGCAGTACTTC
V: TRBV6-5; length: 15; size: .; D: TRBD2; J: TRBJ2-7; CDR3: CASSSTSSGSYEQYF; DNA: TGTGCCAGCAGTTCGACTAGCAGCGGTTCCTACGAGCAGTACTTC
V: TRBV24-1; length: 14; size: .; D: .; J: TRBJ1-1; CDR3: CATSGMGSGTEAFF; DNA: TGTGCCACCAGTGGGATGGGATCGGGCACTGAAGCTTTCTTT
V: TRBV5-1; length: 13; size: .; D: .; J: TRBJ2-5; CDR3: CASSYRDEETQYF; DNA: TGCGCCAGCAGCTACCGGGACGAAGAGACCCAGTACTTC
V: TRBV29-1; length: 13; size: .; D: TRBD1; J: TRBJ2-1; CDR3: CSVGPGTGNEQFF; DNA: TGCAGCGTTGGTCCCGGGACAGGGAATGAGCAGTTCTTC
V: TRBV5-1; length: 13; size: .; D: .; J: TRBJ2-7; CDR3: CASKATDSYEQYF; DNA: TGCGCCAGCAAAGCGACTGACTCCTACGAGCAGTACTTC
V: TRBV20-1; length: 11; size: .; D: .; J: TRBJ2-1; CDR3: CSAYESGEQFF; DNA: TGCAGTGCTTATGAGTCGGGGGAGCAGTTCTTC
V: TRBV5-6; length: 14; size: .; D: .; J: TRBJ2-7; CDR3: CASSLGRAWNEQYF; DNA: TGTGCCAGCAGCTTGGGGAGGGCTTGGAACGAGCAGTACTTC
V: TRBV6-5; length: 14; size: .; D: .; J: TRBJ1-3; CDR3: CASSYEAAGNTIYF; DNA: TGTGCCAGCAGTTACGAGGCGGCAGGAAACACCATATATTTT
V: TRBV9; length: 17; size: once; D: .; J: TRBJ1-4; CDR3: CASSVGDTTSTNEKLFF; DNA: TGTGCCAGCAGCGTAGGCGACACGACTTCAACTAATGAAAAACTGTTTTTT
V: TRBV15; length: 16; size: .; D: .; J: TRBJ2-7; CDR3: CATSRGAGRPSGEQYF; DNA: TGTGCCACCAGCAGAGGGGCAGGTAGACCCTCCGGGGAGCAGTACTTC
V: TRBV27; length: 12; size: once; D: .; J: TRBJ1-1; CDR3: CASSLLGTEAFF; DNA: TGTGCCAGCAGTCTCCTGGGTACTGAAGCTTTCTTT
V: TRBV7-7; length: 15; size: .; D: .; J: TRBJ2-2; CDR3: CASSALRGGAGELFF; DNA: TGTGCCAGCAGCGCCCTACGTGGGGGTGCCGGGGAGCTGTTTTTT